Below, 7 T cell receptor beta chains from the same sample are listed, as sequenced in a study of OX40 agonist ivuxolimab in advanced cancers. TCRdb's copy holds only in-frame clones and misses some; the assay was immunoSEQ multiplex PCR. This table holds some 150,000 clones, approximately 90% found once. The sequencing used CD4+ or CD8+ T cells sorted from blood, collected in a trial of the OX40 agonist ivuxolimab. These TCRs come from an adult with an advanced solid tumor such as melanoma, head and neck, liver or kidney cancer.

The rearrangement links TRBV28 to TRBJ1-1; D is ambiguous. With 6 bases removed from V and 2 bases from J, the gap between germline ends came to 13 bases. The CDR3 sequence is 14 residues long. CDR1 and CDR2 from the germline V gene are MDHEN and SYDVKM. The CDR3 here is CASRPTHSNTEAFF. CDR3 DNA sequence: TGTGCCAGCAGACCCACCCACTCCAACACTGAAGCTTTCTTT.

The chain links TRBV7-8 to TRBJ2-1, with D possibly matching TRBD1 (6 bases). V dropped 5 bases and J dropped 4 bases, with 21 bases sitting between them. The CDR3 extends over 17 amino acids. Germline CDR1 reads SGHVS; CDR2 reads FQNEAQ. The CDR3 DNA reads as TGTGCCAGCAGCCCCGACGGATCGGGACACTTATACAATGAGCAGTTCTTC. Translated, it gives CASSPDGSGHLYNEQFF.

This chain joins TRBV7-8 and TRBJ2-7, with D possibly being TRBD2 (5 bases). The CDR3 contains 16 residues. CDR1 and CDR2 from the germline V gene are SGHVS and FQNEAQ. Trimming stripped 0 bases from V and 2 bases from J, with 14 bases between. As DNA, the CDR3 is TGTGCCAGCAGCTTAGCGGGCCTGGCGGAGGCCTACGAGCAGTACTTC. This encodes CASSLAGLAEAYEQYF.

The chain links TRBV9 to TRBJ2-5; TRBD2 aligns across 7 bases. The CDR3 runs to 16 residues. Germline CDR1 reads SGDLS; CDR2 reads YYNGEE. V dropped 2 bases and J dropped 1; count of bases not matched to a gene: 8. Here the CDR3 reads CASSVGPRGVQETQYF. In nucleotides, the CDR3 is TGTGCCAGCAGCGTGGGACCCCGGGGGGTCCAAGAGACCCAGTACTTC.

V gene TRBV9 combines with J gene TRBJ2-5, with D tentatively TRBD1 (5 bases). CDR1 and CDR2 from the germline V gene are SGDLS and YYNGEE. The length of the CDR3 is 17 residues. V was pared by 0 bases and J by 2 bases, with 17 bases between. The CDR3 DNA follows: TGTGCCAGCAGCGTAGCTCGCAGGGCCGAAGGGCAAGAGACCCAGTACTTC. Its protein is CASSVARRAEGQETQYF. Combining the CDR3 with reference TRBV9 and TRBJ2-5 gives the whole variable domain DSGVTQTPKHLITATGQRVTLRCSPRSGDLSVYWYQQSLDQGLQFLIQYYNGEERAKGNILERFSAQQFPDLHSELNLSSLELGDSALYFCASSVARRAEGQETQYFGPGTRLLVL.

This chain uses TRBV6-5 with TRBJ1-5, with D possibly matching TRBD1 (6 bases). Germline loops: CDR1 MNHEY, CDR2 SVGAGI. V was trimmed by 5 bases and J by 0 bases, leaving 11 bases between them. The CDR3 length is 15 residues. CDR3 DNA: TGTGCCAGCAGTCCCTGGACAGTTAGCAATCAGCCCCAGCATTTT. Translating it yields CASSPWTVSNQPQHF.

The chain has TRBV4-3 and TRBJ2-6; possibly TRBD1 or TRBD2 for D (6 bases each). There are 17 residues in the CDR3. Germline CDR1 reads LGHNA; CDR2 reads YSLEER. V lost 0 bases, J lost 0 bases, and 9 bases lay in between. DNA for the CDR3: TGCGCCAGCAGCCAAGACGGGGGCCACTCTGGGGCCAACGTCCTGACTTTC. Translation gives CASSQDGGHSGANVLTF.